This T cell receptor (beta chain) was identified in a study of cytomegalovirus exposure and HLA in healthy donors (dated by TCRdb to 2016 to 2017). For the wider study: In an earlier analysis of approximately 500 of the donors, around 300 Gb of sequence data and some 120 million unique TCR beta sequences from 150 million to 200 million T cells were reported. An early release covering about 600 HLA-typed donors comprised about 300 gigabases of sequencing data and around 85 million unique TCR sequences. Of the roughly 400 genotyped donors, 65% to 90% fell in the genetic ancestry cluster associated with self-reported Caucasian donors. The study aimed to test whether signatures of past pathogen exposure could be identified by cataloging public T cell receptors. The T cell repertoires of 700 or so subjects were profiled by immunosequencing and related to cytomegalovirus serostatus. Along with the approximately 700-subject first cohort, a separate validation cohort of 120 different subjects was used. To predict cytomegalovirus infection status, the study combined high-throughput TCR immunosequencing, statistical association of individual TCRs with disease status, and machine learning. In a later analysis, previously published TCR beta repertoires from more than 500 donors were re-analyzed and high-resolution HLA genotyping was added so that TCR occurrence patterns could be studied. Rather than using new phenotypic data, the later analysis identified candidate immune exposures from TCR beta sequences and from how often those sequences occurred across donors. To decide whether each TCR beta V gene segment behaved as functional or pseudogenic, an earlier analysis of 587 of the donors relied on high-throughput TCR beta sequencing. Donor age, sex, ethnicity and CMV serostatus were collected together with the repertoire data. Genome-wide SNP genotypes for about three fifths of the 666 donors were used in a later genetic analysis, which treated that subset as a discovery cohort. All discovery cohort repertoires had been generated on a single sequencing platform. HLA typing covered class I and class II loci at four-digit resolution. Typing coverage varied by locus: about 620-630 donors for A, B, C, DRB1 and DQB1; under 550 for DQA1; over 600 for DPA1; approximately 490 for DPB1. Roughly 5 DR-DQ haplotypes were handled as single units for association and clustering, since linkage in the cohort was strong. Among some 410 genotyped donors of the cohort, an average of roughly 230,000 unique TCR beta nucleotide sequences was sequenced per donor, of which about 19% were non-productive. Findings and caveats that apply to the study as a whole: Correlated functional status among segregating V segments might be attributable to linkage disequilibrium, but an unknown experimental factor could not be ruled out. A later analysis found that most CMV-associated TCR beta chains appeared HLA-restricted, with HLA associations seemingly driven largely by CMV exposure. The authors suggested that the approach could potentially be generalized to other disease states and immunological phenotypes. The study gave a list of under 200 TCR beta chains associated with cytomegalovirus. Several of the top co-occurrence clusters appeared to be linked to parvovirus B19, influenza, CMV and Epstein-Barr virus, according to a later analysis. Across donors, most TCR sequences were observed very rarely, whereas some public TCRs were present in many individuals. In a later analysis, TCR association rates were found to vary across HLA loci, with the most associated TCRs seen for DRB1 alleles and the fewest for HLA-C alleles. Some IMGT-functional V segments, including TRBV6-2 and TRBV6-3, could not be distinguished by the 87-base-pair reads and were therefore excluded. A group of highly shared sequence variants was considered likely to be a technical artifact of the sequencing pipeline. The presence/absence analyses assumed that sequencing depth was roughly uniform across donors, and that assumption may not be true. In an earlier analysis of more than 450 of the donors, most TCR beta V segments were observed in productive rearrangements about 90% or about 30% of the time, broadly matching IMGT annotations. A later analysis found that HLA-associated TCR beta chains were more clonally expanded and had lower generation probabilities than equally common non-associated chains. This cohort had only TCR beta chains sequenced, and the lack of alpha or paired-chain data limited which features could be detected. When HLA alleles, especially DR and DQ, strongly co-occurred, TCR associations were difficult to assign to individual alleles. A later genetic analysis associated a missense DCLRE1C variant with V-gene and J-gene trimming of TCR beta chains, and an independent cohort replicated the association. A further reported finding was that TCR beta sequences accurately predicted the HLA-A and HLA-B alleles for most subjects in the first cohort. According to a later genetic analysis, donors in an Asian-associated ancestry cluster had fewer N-insertions in productive TCRs than the approximately 610-donor mean. A later analysis associated 16,951 TCR beta sequences with specific HLA alleles at a false discovery rate of 0.05. The classifier was reported to diagnose cytomegalovirus status with high specificity and sensitivity in both the original cohort and the validation cohort. Roughly 17 rarely observed V segments, including chromosome 9 orphons, were excluded from the earlier analysis of a few hundred of the donors because counts were too low. Because some donors lacked HLA typing at each locus, the association tests relied only on the typed subset. In vitro tests confirmed that a few of the cytomegalovirus-associated TCR beta chains recognize cytomegalovirus antigens. The only immune exposure information available for the cohort was CMV serostatus.

Points on this clone: The specificity of this receptor is unknown. No much larger clonotype is one base removed from it; base qualities were not supplied.

In total, approximately 690 healthy bone marrow donors made up the cohort. At the time of sampling, all cohort members were nominally healthy, though unrecorded immune exposures were likely present. The donor tested CMV seronegative, placing the donor among the 350 or so seronegative members of the cohort. A peripheral blood sample was provided by each donor, and peripheral blood mononuclear cells were used for TCR beta sequencing. The Qiagen DNeasy Blood Extraction Kit was used to extract genomic DNA from the blood cell samples. Library construction relied on the immunoSEQ multiplex PCR assay. The multiplex PCR relied on a mix of 60 forward primers for TCR Vbeta segments and 13 reverse primers for TCR Jbeta segments. The CDR3 region of rearranged TCR beta genes was amplified from genomic DNA with a multiplex PCR assay. The amplified TCR beta libraries were sequenced on the Illumina HiSeq System as 87-base-pair reads. The authors' pipeline ran thus. Across the 600 to 700 repertoires, a later analysis counted approximately 83 million unique TCR beta chains, approximately 10 million of which were shared by at least two donors. A nearest-neighbor algorithm error-corrected the raw reads and collapsed the reads into unique sequences, merging closely related sequences to remove PCR and sequencing errors. CDR3 sequences were aligned to IMGT reference sequences to assign V, D and J gene segments. For a sequence to be retained, at least a six-nucleotide match to both a V gene segment and a J gene segment was required. A rearrangement was called productive if the CDR3 had no stop codons and remained in frame with V and J, and every other rearrangement was called non-productive. Following IMGT convention, CDR3 was defined as the stretch from the second conserved V-encoded cysteine to the conserved J-encoded phenylalanine. The earlier analysis of about 610 of the donors excluded any sequence lacking an unambiguous match to a single V gene segment. In an earlier analysis of several hundred of the donors, V segments were called functional above 56.7% productive rearrangements and were called segregating when the between-donor standard deviation exceeded 5%. A statistical classification framework was built for diagnosing cytomegalovirus status from the catalog of TCR beta chain sequences. In a later analysis, V and J genes were assigned by comparing TCR nucleotide sequences against IMGT/GENE-DB human TR gene sequences. In a later analysis, CDR3 sequences and most-parsimonious VDJ recombination scenarios were assigned using the TCRdist pipeline. In a later analysis, each TCR beta chain was defined by its CDR3 amino acid sequence together with its V-gene family, and reads without a unique V-gene family were excluded. A later analysis removed several hundred highly shared, low-generation-probability nucleotide sequences to deal with suspected cross-contamination and a sequencing artifact. A later analysis calculated a clonal expansion index for each public chain from normalized within-repertoire ranks of inferred template counts. A later analysis computed generation probabilities with a VDJ recombination model fitted to out-of-frame rearrangements, and checked the results against IGoR. Hypergeometric tests were used in a later analysis to score TCR-TCR, TCR-HLA and TCR-CMV co-occurrence, with a repertoire-size bias correction applied to the TCR pairs. To estimate false discovery rates, a later analysis permuted the HLA or CMV assignments 20 times. In a later analysis, co-occurring TCRs were grouped using DBSCAN, and TCRdist sequence similarity was added for clustering within HLA-allele-positive subsets. Repertoires with fewer than 30,000 or more than 120,000 public chains, plus five repertoires with anomalous nucleotide sharing, were excluded from co-occurrence clustering. Held by TCRdb, this immuneACCESS table contains in-frame sequences only and omits some clones. Under half of the omission traces to an unresolved V gene where checked; the cause of the rest is unknown. The V and J calls and clone size were taken over from that table, and D and trimming were inferred from the DNA. This sample gives more than 100,000 clones in total; around 85% of them show up just once. The ten largest clones represent less than 2.5% of the sample.

In the germline V gene, CDR1 corresponds to SGHDT and CDR2 to YYEEEE. The CDR3 holds 16 amino acids from the cysteine to the phenylalanine. The only DNA kept is the CDR3, 48 bases in frame from the first base. V is pared back by 6 bases and J by 1 base, with 19 bases lying between the germline termini. The chain is assembled from TRBV5-6 and TRBJ1-2; possibly the D gene is TRBD1, per 5 matching bases. Sequences were obtained from PBMCs. This TCR derives from a man aged 30-40 years in good health and CMV-seronegative. The CDR3 has the sequence CASTTAQRQYNYGYTF. The DNA sequence is given as TGTGCCAGCACAACGGCCCAGCGACAGTATAACTATGGCTACACCTTC.